This TCR beta chain was captured by sequencing in a study of blood T cell repertoires in COVID-19. Turning to the study itself: T cells, B-cell-depleted T cells, or PBMCs provided the cDNA or gDNA that served as material.

Enrolment of Seattle patients took place during active infection, and they were followed longitudinally. Some clones are missing from TCRdb's copy, which holds only in-frame ones; the method was immunoSEQ multiplex PCR. The sample holds 150,000 to 200,000 clones; more than 75% are singletons and the top ten take about 6.5%. Germline CDR1 is SGHTA and CDR2 is FQGNSA. The CDR3 has 15 residues. The J segment lost 6 bases and the V segment lost 2 bases, leaving 5 bases of the junction unmatched. The TCR comes from a woman in her thirties or forties with COVID-19, enrolled during active disease. The rearrangement links TRBV7-2 to TRBJ2-1, with 9 bases fitting TRBD2. The sequencing sample was made of peripheral blood. Here the CDR3 DNA reads TGTGCCAGCAGCTTAAGCGGGAGGTCCCTCAATGAGCAGTTCTTC. This translates into CASSLSGRSLNEQFF.